Included here is one T cell receptor (beta chain) sequence, with context. The antigen is not known. Alongside CTLA-4 blockade with ipilimumab, patients with chemo-refractory metastatic non-small-cell lung cancer received focal radiation. These data belong to a study of radiotherapy plus CTLA-4 blockade in lung cancer. Whole-study context: Among all patients, 15% to 20% showed objective responses, while roughly 30% had disease control.

Sequencing was performed with immunoSEQ multiplex PCR; in TCRdb, only in-frame clones are kept and a portion is missing. The sample lists almost 55,000 clones; roughly three quarters were seen once. General study findings and limits: TCR clones originating in tumors grew in number in blood after radiotherapy plus ipilimumab. Interferon-beta and early blood T cell clone dynamics reportedly predicted response best.

This receptor was taken from a human donor with non-small cell lung cancer who had a partial response to radiotherapy plus ipilimumab. The sample consisted of peripheral blood, taken from a patient treated with radiotherapy plus ipilimumab.

CDR3 sequence: CASSHPGKNTEAFF. The CDR3 DNA is TGCGCCAGCAGCCATCCCGGGAAGAACACTGAAGCTTTCTTT. V and J are TRBV4-1 and TRBJ1-1; D uncertain. Germline V lookup: CDR1 MGHRA, CDR2 YSYEKL. This CDR3 comprises 14 residues. Trimming removed 3 bases at V and 1 base at J, with 9 bases between.